This TCR beta chain was observed in a study of patients and donors after allogeneic stem cell transplantation. TCRdb reanalysed the RT-PCR reads using MiXCR and keeps one entry per CDR3 protein. The data show a few hundred thousand distinct CDR3 sequences, roughly two fifths seen once. The J segment lost 2 bases and the V segment lost 0 bases, leaving 3 bases of the junction unmatched. This CDR3 region has 15 residues. Per germline, CDR1 MGHRA and CDR2 YSYEKL. The source is a human donor who was either an allogeneic HSCT recipient or a stem cell or donor lymphocyte infusion donor (not recorded which). It is not recorded whose cells these are; they may come from a transplant donor. Material for sequencing was blood, either unsorted or a sorted T cell fraction (not recorded which). This chain uses TRBV4-1 with TRBJ2-5; 7 positions match TRBD1. The CDR3 loop is CASSQEGQLQETQYF. CDR3 sequence (DNA): TGCGCCAGCAGCCAAGAGGGACAGTTACAAGAGACCCAGTACTTC.